The clone carrying this T cell receptor beta chain is labeled as large. Between the trimmed V and J ends, which lost 0 bases and 6 bases, there was a span of 10 bases. The CDR3 spans 13 residues. Germline-derived CDR1 and CDR2 are SGHRS and YFSETQ. The source of the sample is a study of graft-versus-host responses after intestinal transplantation. Study-level background: For two to four years after anti-thymocyte globulin induction, all recipients took tacrolimus and steroids.

Using immunoSEQ multiplex PCR, the repertoire was profiled, and TCRdb retains in-frame clones only, with some absent. The table records some 6,800 clones, about 24% of them present only once. Specimen: alloreactive CD4+ T cells from a mixed lymphocyte reaction culture, collected before intestinal transplant. The subset denotes: CFSE-low proliferating T cells sorted from roughly 6-day pre-transplant mixed lymphocyte reaction (GvH or HvG direction). The V gene is TRBV5-1, the J gene TRBJ2-7; no reliable D call. The clonotype originates from a human patient who received an intestinal transplant. CDR3 nucleotide sequence: TGCGCCAGCAGCTTGGGCGAGCCGGGCGAGCAGTACTTC. This codes for CASSLGEPGEQYF. The full variable domain, with the rest looked up from reference TRBV5-1 and TRBJ2-7, is KAGVTQTPRYLIKTRGQQVTLSCSPISGHRSVSWYQQTPGQGLQFLFEYFSETQRNKGNFPGRFSGRQFSNSRSEMNVSTLELGDSALYLCASSLGEPGEQYFGPGTRLTVT.